The next 32 T cell receptor beta chains were all read from a single sample in a study of blood T cell repertoires in COVID-19. Sequencing used immunoSEQ multiplex PCR; TCRdb keeps in-frame clones, though not all of them. Found here are under 110,000 clones, under 90% of them singletons; the top ten hold more than 13%. Material: peripheral blood. Every receptor here comes from a woman aged 55 to 70 with acute or convalescent COVID-19.

V is TRBV19 and J is TRBJ2-1, with a tentative D call TRBD1 (6 bases). Between the trimmed V and J ends, which lost 5 bases and 5 bases, there was a span of 16 bases. The length of the CDR3 is 15 residues. From germline, CDR1 is LNHDA and CDR2 SQIVND (reference sequence). CDR3 nucleotides: TGTGCCAGTAGTCTTCGGACAGATCAGAACAATGAGCAGTTCTTC. Translated: CASSLRTDQNNEQFF.

V and J are TRBV9 and TRBJ2-1, with D unclear. Germline V gene lookup returns CDR1 SGDLS and CDR2 YYNGEE. The CDR3 consists of 11 residues. The V gene lost 0 bases and the J gene lost 13 bases, with 8 bases spanning the gap. CDR3 in amino acids: CASSVAGEQFF. Here the CDR3 DNA reads TGTGCCAGCAGCGTAGCTGGAGAACAGTTCTTC.

This rearrangement joins TRBV30 to TRBJ1-2; D may be TRBD1 (5 bases). Germline V gives CDR1 GTSNPN, CDR2 SVGIG (reference sequence). The CDR3 runs 15 residues. Between the trimmed V and J ends, which lost 5 bases and 3 bases, there was a span of 19 bases. The CDR3 sequence: CAWGTWAEPHYGYTF. CDR3 nucleotide sequence: TGTGCCTGGGGGACCTGGGCCGAACCACACTATGGCTACACCTTC.

J is TRBJ2-7 and V is TRBV5-5; TRBD2 might be the D (6 bases). The V and J ends lost 4 bases and 2 bases respectively, with 13 bases between them. The CDR3 sequence is 14 residues long. Germline V gene sequence: CDR1 SGHKS, CDR2 YYEKEE (reference sequence). The CDR3 protein is CASSPLAGPYEQYF. The CDR3, as DNA: TGTGCCAGCAGCCCACTGGCGGGACCCTACGAGCAGTACTTC.

The V gene is TRBV5-6, the J gene TRBJ2-2, with 13 bases aligning to TRBD2. Trimming cost V 4 bases and J 5 bases; bases outside gene matches: 5. Germline values: CDR1 SGHDT, CDR2 YYEEEE. The CDR3 runs to 16 residues. The DNA of the CDR3 is TGTGCCAGCAGCACACTAGCGGGGGGGCCTACCGGGGAGCTGTTTTTT. This sequence encodes CASSTLAGGPTGELFF.

In this sample, this clone turned up a few times. J is TRBJ1-1 and V is TRBV5-5; 9 bases align to TRBD1. Looked up from germline, CDR1 is SGHKS and CDR2 is YYEKEE (reference sequence). The trim removed 4 bases at V and 2 bases at J, leaving 12 bases unmatched. The CDR3 extends over 17 amino acids. The CDR3 protein is CASSRWETGGANTEAFF. CDR3 DNA: TGTGCCAGCAGCCGATGGGAGACAGGGGGAGCTAACACTGAAGCTTTCTTT.

In the case of this clone: One end of the junction does not line up with germline, which may come from a read error. The gene calls are TRBV23-1 and TRBJ2-1, with TRBD1 identical over 7 bases. TRBV23-1 is an open reading frame, and its role is uncertain. The CDR3 length is 14 residues. CDR3 bases: TGCGCCCGCAGCGACAGGGACCGGCATCATGAGCAGTTCTTC. This encodes CARSDRDRHHEQFF.

The J gene is TRBJ1-2, the V gene TRBV7-9; 12 bases fit TRBD1. V dropped 5 bases and J dropped 8; count of bases not matched to a gene: 6. The CDR3 has 14 amino acids. Germline values: CDR1 SEHNR, CDR2 FQNEAQ (reference sequence). The CDR3 coding sequence is TGTGCCAGCAGCGCCGCCGGGACAGGGGGCGGCTACACCTTC. Translating it yields CASSAAGTGGGYTF. The full variable domain, rest sourced from reference TRBV7-9 and TRBJ1-2, is DTGVSQNPRHKITKRGQNVTFRCDPISEHNRLYWYRQTLGQGPEFLTYFQNEAQLEKSRLLSDRFSAERPKGSFSTLEIQRTEQGDSAMYLCASSAAGTGGGYTFGSGTRLTVV.

The CDR3 DNA sequence: TGTGCCAGCAGTTGGGGCAGGGGCTACACCTTC. Protein product: CASSWGRGYTF. The rearrangement joins TRBV12-3 or TRBV12-4 to TRBJ1-2; D might be TRBD1 (5 bases). Trimming removed 4 bases at V and 8 bases at J, with 8 bases between. CDR3 length: 11 residues.

The genes are TRBV6-5 and TRBJ2-3; 8 nucleotides line up with TRBD2. With 6 bases clipped from V and 1 base from J, the junction kept 6 bases outside the gene matches. The CDR3 is made up of 15 amino acids. Germline V gene data show CDR1 as MNHEY and CDR2 as SVGAGI. The CDR3 DNA is TGTGCCAGCAGCCGGACCGGGAGGGGCACAGATACGCAGTATTTT. Amino acids: CASSRTGRGTDTQYF.

This chain uses TRBV2 with TRBJ2-7; 7 bases map to TRBD1. The CDR3 totals 12 residues. Germline V lookup: CDR1 SNHLY, CDR2 FYNNEI. The V gene end was trimmed by 6 bases and the J gene end by 3 bases; junction bases not matched to a gene: 2. CDR3 DNA: TGTGCCAGCAGCGGGGACAGCTACGAGCAGTACTTC. Its protein product is CASSGDSYEQYF.

The chain carries TRBV5-1 and TRBJ2-3; 7 positions agree with TRBD1. Germline trimming cut 3 bases from V and 0 bases from J; bases unmatched to any gene: 1. The CDR3 is made up of 14 amino acids. Germline V CDR1 and CDR2: SGHRS, YFSETQ. The CDR3 sequence is CASSSGQSTDTQYF. Written as DNA, the CDR3 is TGCGCCAGCAGCTCGGGACAGAGCACAGATACGCAGTATTTT.

This chain uses TRBV7-8 with TRBJ1-5, with D maybe TRBD1 (6 bases). Germline V gene sequence: CDR1 SGHVS, CDR2 FQNEAQ. Trimming took off 1 base at V and 2 bases at J, with 6 bases between the two ends. The CDR3 covers 14 residues. The CDR3 spells CASSLGQGNQPQHF. The CDR3 DNA is TGTGCCAGCAGCTTAGGACAGGGCAATCAGCCCCAGCATTTT.

The count of this clone is one. The V and J genes are TRBV4-2 and TRBJ2-3; possibly TRBD2 for D (5 bases). This CDR3 comprises 15 residues. Trimming stripped 1 base from V and 0 bases from J, with 8 bases between. The germline V gene has CDR1 LGHNA and CDR2 YNFKEQ. This CDR3 is CASSQGSVSTDTQYF. CDR3 nucleotides: TGTGCCAGCAGCCAAGGTAGCGTGAGCACAGATACGCAGTATTTT.

The chain is built from TRBV13 and TRBJ1-2; TRBD1 agrees at 8 bases. CDR1 PRHDT and CDR2 FYEKMQ come from the germline V gene (reference sequence). V trimming: 5 bases; J trimming: 4 bases; junction bases outside the gene matches: 12. CDR3 length: 16 residues. The CDR3 region is CASSPFRTGMAYGYTF. The CDR3 DNA follows: TGTGCCAGCAGCCCCTTCCGGACAGGGATGGCCTATGGCTACACCTTC.

The rearrangement uses TRBV7-6 and TRBJ2-1, with TRBD1 identical over 10 bases. Germline V gene lookup returns CDR1 SGHVS and CDR2 FNYEAQ. The CDR3 is 18 amino acids. V gave up 2 bases and J gave up 2 bases; unmatched junction bases: 9. The CDR3 nucleotides are TGTGCCAGCAGCTTATATGTCTCGGGGACAGGGGCCTACAATGAGCAGTTCTTC. Translating gives CASSLYVSGTGAYNEQFF.

The genes are TRBV25-1 and TRBJ1-2, with 7 bases aligning to TRBD1. CDR1 and CDR2 (germline): MGHDK, SYGVNS. With V trimmed by 6 bases and J by 4 bases, 8 bases remained unmatched. This CDR3 is 14 amino acids long. Here the CDR3 DNA reads TGTGCCAGCAGAAGAGGGGGCGCCGGCTATGGCTACACCTTC. It encodes CASRRGGAGYGYTF.

This rearrangement joins TRBV30 to TRBJ2-5, with D maybe TRBD2 (6 bases). CDR3 length equals 13 residues. Looked up from germline, CDR1 is GTSNPN and CDR2 is SVGIG (reference sequence). V gave up 4 bases and J gave up 2 bases, with 11 bases separating them. The CDR3 here is CAWKPGRQETQYF. The CDR3 region has the DNA TGTGCCTGGAAACCGGGGAGGCAAGAGACCCAGTACTTC.

This clone was counted between two and nine times. The chain carries TRBV28 and TRBJ2-1; TRBD1 matches at 8 bases. The V gene end was trimmed by 4 bases and the J gene end by 4 bases; junction bases not matched to a gene: 6. CDR3 length equals 15 residues. The germline V gene has CDR1 MDHEN and CDR2 SYDVKM. CDR3 in DNA: TGTGCCAGCAGTTCCGGGACAGGTCCTTACAATGAGCAGTTCTTC. Protein product: CASSSGTGPYNEQFF.

The chain uses TRBV19 and TRBJ2-7; 7 bases line up with TRBD1. Germline V gene sequence: CDR1 LNHDA, CDR2 SQIVND (reference sequence). The CDR3 consists of 15 residues. Trimming cost V 6 bases and J 3 bases; bases outside gene matches: 11. The chain's CDR3 is CASSRQGSGVYEQYF. The CDR3 coding sequence is TGTGCCAGTAGCCGACAGGGCTCAGGGGTCTACGAGCAGTACTTC.

CDR3 sequence: CASGFTDTQYF. The CDR3 nucleotides read TGTGCTAGTGGCTTCACAGATACGCAGTATTTT. The chain is built from TRBV12-5 and TRBJ2-3, with D unresolved. The V and J ends lost 6 bases and 2 bases respectively, with 3 bases between them. Germline CDR1 is LGHNT and CDR2 is FRNRAP. The CDR3 covers 11 residues.

The chain couples TRBV5-4 to TRBJ2-1, with D tentatively TRBD1 (6 bases). From germline, CDR1 is SGHNT and CDR2 YYREEE (reference sequence). The CDR3 loop spans 15 amino acids. V was trimmed by 0 bases and J by 7 bases, leaving 14 bases between them. CDR3 bases: TGTGCCAGCAGCTTGGCGGATACAGGGTCAAATGAGCAGTTCTTC. Translation: CASSLADTGSNEQFF.

The V call is TRBV4-1, the J call TRBJ1-4, with 8 bases fitting TRBD1. The CDR3 is 16 residues long. The V gene's germline CDR1 is MGHRA and CDR2 YSYEKL. V shed 1 base and J 6 bases; nucleotides not matched to a gene: 7. For the CDR3, the DNA is TGCGCCAGCAGCCAAGTCAGGACAGGGAGGGATGAAAAACTGTTTTTT. It is translated as CASSQVRTGRDEKLFF.

The V and J genes are TRBV7-9 and TRBJ2-3, with TRBD2 as a possible D gene (5 bases). CDR3 length: 14 residues. Trimming took 5 bases from V and 4 from J, leaving 13 bases between them. Germline V lookup: CDR1 SEHNR, CDR2 FQNEAQ (reference sequence). The CDR3 region is CASSPEGGADTQYF. DNA for the CDR3: TGTGCCAGCAGCCCCGAGGGCGGAGCAGATACGCAGTATTTT.

This chain links TRBV21-1 with TRBJ2-3; the listed D gene, TRBD1, was not tested against the DNA. TRBV21-1 has pseudogene status. There are 18 residues in the CDR3. For the CDR3, the DNA is TGTGCCAGCAGCCGCGACAGGATATACCTTACTAGCACAGATACGCAGTATTTT. It yields the protein CASSRDRIYLTSTDTQYF.

This rearrangement joins TRBV11-3 to TRBJ2-1; unclear D gene. Germline CDR1 reads SGHNT; CDR2 reads YENEEA. The CDR3 is made up of 16 amino acids. Deletions cut 1 base from V and 0 bases from J, with 10 bases between. The CDR3 DNA reads as TGTGCCAGCAGCTTAGGCTCCATGAGCTCCTACAATGAGCAGTTCTTC. Its translation: CASSLGSMSSYNEQFF.

The CDR3 is CASSSPGEGQGYYQPQHF. CDR3 nucleotides: TGTGCCAGCAGTTCCCCCGGTGAGGGACAGGGCTACTATCAGCCCCAGCATTTT. The chain couples TRBV28 to TRBJ1-5; 9 bases align to TRBD1. Germline CDR1 is MDHEN and CDR2 is SYDVKM. Trimming cost V 4 bases and J 5 bases; bases outside gene matches: 15. The CDR3 consists of 18 residues.

This chain connects TRBV3-1 (or the pseudogene TRBV3-2) to TRBJ1-4; D may be TRBD1 (5 bases). Germline V CDR1 and CDR2: LGHDT, YNNKEL (reference sequence). The CDR3 consists of 14 residues. The V end lost 3 bases, the J end lost 5 bases, and 10 bases lay between the germline ends. The CDR3 spells CASSQLRGNEKLFF. DNA of the CDR3: TGTGCCAGCAGCCAGCTCCGGGGGAATGAAAAACTGTTTTTT.

The rearrangement joins TRBV11-2 to TRBJ1-1; TRBD1 might be the D (5 bases). Trimming left V 2 bases short and J 2 bases short, with 12 bases between. CDR1 is SGHAT and CDR2 is FQNNGV in the germline V gene. CDR3 size: 15 residues. The CDR3 loop reads CASSLSGHSNTEAFF. DNA for the CDR3: TGTGCCAGCAGCTTATCAGGACACTCAAACACTGAAGCTTTCTTT.

The rearrangement links TRBV6-5 to TRBJ1-2; D is ambiguous. The CDR3 is made up of 12 amino acids. Trimming removed 6 bases at V and 8 bases at J, with 13 bases between. Germline V gene lookup returns CDR1 MNHEY and CDR2 SVGAGI. CDR3 in DNA: TGTGCCAGCAGCGCCTTTCGGGAGGGCTACACCTTC. Its protein is CASSAFREGYTF.

The chain employs TRBV7-9 and TRBJ1-5; D is possibly TRBD1 (5 bases). Germline V gene data show CDR1 as SEHNR and CDR2 as FQNEAQ (reference sequence). The germline V and J ends were trimmed by 1 base and 11 bases, with 15 bases remaining between them. The CDR3 is 14 amino acids. As DNA, the CDR3 is TGTGCCAGCAGCTTAGAGGGGCAGCTTGAGGCCCAGCATTTT. This gives the protein CASSLEGQLEAQHF.

CDR3 sequence: CASSSQGFGETQYF. CDR3 DNA sequence: TGTGCCAGCAGTAGCCAGGGTTTTGGGGAGACCCAGTACTTC. The V and J genes are TRBV28 and TRBJ2-5; tentative D call: TRBD1 (5 bases). V was pared by 5 bases and J by 5 bases, with 15 bases between. Looked up from germline, CDR1 is MDHEN and CDR2 is SYDVKM. This CDR3 is 14 amino acids long.